The 18 T cell receptor beta chains below all came from one sample that was sequenced in a study of early T cells in non-severe SARS-CoV-2 infection. Via MiXCR, TCRdb re-called the 5' RACE reads, giving one row per CDR3 protein. The repertoire holds 75,000 to 80,000 distinct CDR3 sequences, around a tenth seen once, with about 4.6% in the top ten. Sequenced input: whole blood. The source of these receptors is an adult who was a healthcare worker with PCR-confirmed SARS-CoV-2 infection or an uninfected control (not recorded which).

This clonotype has a handful of counts. This chain connects TRBV5-8 to TRBJ2-1; weak D call: TRBD2 (5 bases). Trimming took off 4 bases at V and 9 bases at J, with 11 bases between the two ends. Germline loops: CDR1 SGHTS, CDR2 YDEGEE. This CDR3 is 12 amino acids long. The CDR3 is CASSGSRVEQFF. CDR3 coding DNA: TGTGCCAGCAGCGGGAGCCGGGTTGAGCAGTTCTTC.

This clonotype was seen ten or more times. The chain has TRBV10-3 and TRBJ2-7; 7 positions agree with TRBD1. After removal of 6 bases from V and 3 bases from J, the junction contained 8 bases not matched to a gene. The germline gives CDR1 ENHRY, CDR2 SYGVKD. The CDR3 sequence is 14 residues long. The CDR3 reads CAIRGGQDHYEQYF. The DNA of the CDR3 is TGTGCCATCAGGGGTGGACAGGACCACTACGAGCAGTACTTC.

The chain carries TRBV20-1 and TRBJ1-1, with a weak D call TRBD1 (5 bases). The CDR3 loop spans 13 amino acids. Trimming removed 6 bases from V and 4 bases from J, with 15 bases in between. Germline CDR1 DFQATT, CDR2 SNEGSKA (reference sequence). CDR3 DNA sequence: TGCAGTGCCCCGACTCGGGGCATCACTGAAGCTTTCTTT. This sequence encodes CSAPTRGITEAFF.

This clonotype was detected ten times or more. The V and J genes are TRBV7-6 and TRBJ2-2; D unclear. V was cut by 4 bases and J by 1 base, with 13 bases left in between. The CDR3 sequence is 16 residues long. Germline CDR1 and CDR2: SGHVS and FNYEAQ. CDR3 protein: CASSSVPSGNTGELFF. The CDR3, as DNA: TGTGCCAGCAGCTCCGTCCCGTCCGGGAACACCGGGGAGCTGTTTTTT.

This clonotype was seen many times. The chain recombines TRBV7-6 with TRBJ2-1; a possible D gene is TRBD2 (6 bases). Germline CDR1 reads SGHVS; CDR2 reads FNYEAQ. V was shortened by 6 bases and J by 9 bases, with 21 bases between the two germline ends. The CDR3 consists of 15 residues. The CDR3 spells CASSFDSGGNGEQFF. The DNA of the CDR3 is TGTGCCAGCAGTTTTGATAGTGGCGGGAATGGTGAGCAGTTCTTC.

This clonotype came up many times. The chain links TRBV7-8 to TRBJ1-2; a weak D match, TRBD1 (6 bases). Germline CDR1 SGHVS, CDR2 FQNEAQ. The CDR3 spans 14 residues. The V end lost 8 bases, the J end lost 7 bases, and 20 bases lay between the germline ends. CDR3 coding DNA: TGTGCCAGCCGAAACCCGGGACACCAAATTGGCTACACCTTC. Amino acid sequence: CASRNPGHQIGYTF.

This clonotype was detected a few times. The chain employs TRBV28 and TRBJ2-7; TRBD2 aligns across 9 bases. The V gene's germline CDR1 is MDHEN and CDR2 SYDVKM. The CDR3 has 13 amino acids. The V segment lost 7 bases and the J segment 5 bases; nucleotides outside the gene matches: 6. CDR3 sequence reads: CASTSGLAHEQYF. DNA for the CDR3: TGTGCCAGCACCTCGGGACTAGCCCACGAGCAGTACTTC.

This clonotype was seen ten or more times. The chain combines TRBV6-6 with TRBJ1-2; D not certain. Trimming left V 2 bases short and J 4 bases short, with 14 bases between. CDR1 and CDR2 (germline): MNHNY, SVGAGI (reference sequence). The CDR3 is 15 residues long. The CDR3 spells CASSYPSAGGYGYTF. The DNA of the CDR3 is TGTGCCAGCAGTTACCCGTCGGCGGGAGGCTATGGCTACACCTTC.

This clonotype appeared once. The chain recombines TRBV4-1 with TRBJ2-2; 9 bases line up with TRBD2. Unmatched junction bases numbered 7, after V lost 2 bases and J lost 0 bases. The CDR3 extends over 18 amino acids. CDR1 and CDR2 (germline): MGHRA, YSYEKL. CDR3 amino acids: CASSQPRTSATNTGELFF. CDR3 DNA: TGCGCCAGCAGCCAACCTAGGACTAGCGCAACGAACACCGGGGAGCTGTTTTTT.

This clonotype was observed a handful of times. In DNA, the CDR3 is TGCAGTGCTCGTCATCCGGGTCTCATTGAGACCCAGTACTTC. The encoded protein is CSARHPGLIETQYF. V and J are TRBV20-1 and TRBJ2-5, with no clear D. V was cut by 5 bases and J by 5 bases, with 18 bases left in between. CDR1 DFQATT and CDR2 SNEGSKA come from the germline V gene (reference sequence). The length of the CDR3 is 14 residues.

This clonotype was found many times. This sequence joins TRBV6-1 and TRBJ2-1; D is ambiguous. This CDR3 has 13 residues. Trimming pared 5 bases from V and 4 bases from J, leaving 9 bases between. CDR1 and CDR2 (germline): MNHNS, SASEGT. The CDR3: CASSTRQYNEQFF. The CDR3 region has the DNA TGTGCCAGCAGTACCAGACAATACAATGAGCAGTTCTTC.

This clonotype was observed many times. The chain has TRBV6-1 and TRBJ2-4; no reliable D call. The CDR3 loop spans 17 amino acids. Germline V gives CDR1 MNHNS, CDR2 SASEGT. Deletions cut 0 bases from V and 0 bases from J, with 12 bases between. CDR3 protein: CASSEAVSELAKNIQYF. The CDR3 nucleotides read TGTGCCAGCAGTGAAGCCGTATCGGAACTAGCCAAAAACATTCAGTACTTC.

The genes are TRBV6-1 and TRBJ2-2; the D gene is possibly TRBD1 (5 bases). V lost 6 bases and J 5 bases, leaving 16 bases between the germline ends. There are 15 residues in the CDR3. Per the germline V gene, CDR1 is MNHNS and CDR2 is SASEGT. The CDR3 bases are TGTGCCAGCAGCCCCGATAGGGGTCGGACCGGGGAGCTGTTTTTT. Its protein product is CASSPDRGRTGELFF.

This clonotype was counted at least ten times. The J gene is TRBJ1-3, the V gene TRBV7-9; D not resolved. There are 17 residues in the CDR3. V was trimmed by 8 bases and J by 0 bases, leaving 20 bases between them. Germline V gives CDR1 SEHNR, CDR2 FQNEAQ (reference sequence). CDR3 in DNA: TGTGCCAGCGCTAAGACGGGAGACGATTACTCTGGAAACACCATATATTTT. The encoded protein is CASAKTGDDYSGNTIYF.

The sample holds many counts of this clonotype. V usage is TRBV4-1 and J usage is TRBJ2-3, with 10 bases lining up with TRBD1. Unmatched junction bases numbered 4, after V lost 4 bases and J lost 6 bases. In germline, CDR1 is MGHRA, CDR2 YSYEKL. This CDR3 comprises 14 residues. The CDR3 reads CASSPDRGEDTQYF. The CDR3 nucleotides are TGCGCCAGCAGCCCGGACAGGGGGGAGGATACGCAGTATTTT.

This clonotype occurred many times. The chain carries TRBV6-4 and TRBJ2-1, with a possible D match to TRBD2 (7 bases). Trimming took off 3 bases at V and 8 bases at J, with 14 bases between the two ends. Germline V gene data show CDR1 as MRHNA and CDR2 as SNTAGT. CDR3 length equals 14 residues. CDR3 sequence reads: CASSEGGESDEQFF. The CDR3 DNA reads as TGTGCCAGCAGTGAAGGGGGGGAATCGGATGAGCAGTTCTTC.

This clonotype was counted only a few times. This chain connects TRBV4-1 to TRBJ2-4; D is possibly TRBD1 (5 bases). Trimming stripped 0 bases from V and 7 bases from J, with 10 bases between. The CDR3 consists of 14 residues. Germline V gene sequence: CDR1 MGHRA, CDR2 YSYEKL. The CDR3 spells CASSQEPPGNIQYF. CDR3 in DNA: TGCGCCAGCAGCCAAGAGCCCCCAGGGAACATTCAGTACTTC.

The chain couples TRBV28 to TRBJ2-7, with 10 positions matching TRBD2. The germline V gene has CDR1 MDHEN and CDR2 SYDVKM. J gave up 3 bases and V 10 bases, and 12 bases lay outside the gene matches. The CDR3 is 15 residues long. CDR3 residues: CATQTQREGRYEQYF. The DNA for the CDR3 is TGTGCCACCCAGACCCAGCGGGAGGGCCGCTACGAGCAGTACTTC.